The clone carrying this TCR beta chain was observed a handful of times. Its antigen is not identified. The sample is drawn from a study of CD8 T cells in ankylosing spondylitis. MiXCR was run by TCRdb on the 5' RACE reads, yielding one entry per CDR3 protein. This table holds about 90,000 distinct CDR3 sequences, around 25% found once. The CDR3 contains 14 residues. CDR1 and CDR2 from the germline V gene are LNHNV and YYDKDF (reference sequence). V was shortened by 1 base and J by 6 bases, with 9 bases between the two germline ends. Study-level findings and limits: There were earlier reports of some motif variants in reactive arthritis synovial fluid and blood.

The chain recombines TRBV15 with TRBJ2-2; the D gene is possibly TRBD1 (6 bases). The receptor comes from a male donor with ankylosing spondylitis or in good health (not recorded which). The source material was blood, either unsorted or a sorted T cell fraction (not recorded which). The CDR3 loop is CATSRVGGSGELFF. CDR3 bases: TGTGCCACCAGCAGAGTAGGGGGATCCGGGGAGCTGTTTTTT.